The 3 T cell receptor beta chains given below trace back to one sample, sequenced in a study of blood T cells in healthy people across ages. The authors ran a second PCR of about 7 to 11 cycles using a sample-barcoded 5' primer and a J-beta primer mix. Each CDR3 protein gets one entry after TCRdb re-called the 5' RACE reads with MiXCR. This sample yields hundreds of thousands of distinct CDR3 sequences, of which roughly 43% are seen a single time; roughly 13% belongs to the top ten. Specimen: blood. Receptors were obtained from a man aged 25-45 years in good health.

The chain carries TRBV4-1 and TRBJ1-4; perhaps TRBD1 as D (6 bases). The V and J ends lost 1 base and 12 bases respectively, with 18 bases between them. The CDR3 sequence is 15 residues long. Germline V gene data show CDR1 as MGHRA and CDR2 as YSYEKL. The CDR3 sequence: CASSQGSTGGDELFF. As DNA, the CDR3 is TGCGCCAGCAGCCAAGGCTCGACAGGAGGCGACGAACTGTTTTTT.

This clonotype showed up just a few times. The rearrangement joins TRBV12-3 or TRBV12-4 to TRBJ2-7; D perhaps matches TRBD2 (5 bases). The CDR3 is made up of 15 amino acids. Trimming removed 5 bases from V and 10 bases from J, with 24 bases in between. In DNA, the CDR3 is TGTGCCAGCAGTGTGGTGGGAGCGGCGCAAGAGAGCCAGTACTTC. It specifies CASSVVGAAQESQYF.

The chain uses TRBV7-9 and TRBJ1-2; D uncertain. CDR1 SEHNR and CDR2 FQNEAQ come from the germline V gene (reference sequence). Trimming took 5 bases from V and 4 from J, leaving 11 bases between them. CDR3 length: 13 amino acids. The CDR3, as DNA: TGTGCCAGCAGCCATGCGGGGAGCTATGGCTACACCTTC. Amino acid sequence: CASSHAGSYGYTF. Based on the CDR3 plus reference TRBV7-9 and TRBJ1-2, the full variable domain is DTGVSQNPRHKITKRGQNVTFRCDPISEHNRLYWYRQTLGQGPEFLTYFQNEAQLEKSRLLSDRFSAERPKGSFSTLEIQRTEQGDSAMYLCASSHAGSYGYTFGSGTRLTVV.